Included here is one T cell receptor (beta chain) sequence, with context. Libraries were prepared by immunoSEQ multiplex PCR; TCRdb keeps only in-frame clonotypes and omits some of them. There are 950,000 to 1,300,000 clones in the sample; around 76% occur only once, and 1.2% to 1.5% lies in the top ten. This sample stems from a study of shared clonotypes between healthy human individuals. About the study: Donors, aged 18 to 49, were a couple of women and three men.

What was sequenced was memory CD4+ T cells sorted from blood. The subset is: CD45RA-negative fraction. The clonotype originates from a man younger than 35 in good health.

The CDR3, as DNA: TGCAGTCCCAGGGCTGGCACTGAAGCTTTCTTT. It encodes CSPRAGTEAFF. The chain has TRBV20-1 and TRBJ1-1, with D possibly being TRBD1 (5 bases). With 8 bases removed from V and 4 bases from J, the gap between germline ends came to 11 bases. The CDR3 totals 11 residues. Germline V CDR1 and CDR2: DFQATT, SNEGSKA (reference sequence).